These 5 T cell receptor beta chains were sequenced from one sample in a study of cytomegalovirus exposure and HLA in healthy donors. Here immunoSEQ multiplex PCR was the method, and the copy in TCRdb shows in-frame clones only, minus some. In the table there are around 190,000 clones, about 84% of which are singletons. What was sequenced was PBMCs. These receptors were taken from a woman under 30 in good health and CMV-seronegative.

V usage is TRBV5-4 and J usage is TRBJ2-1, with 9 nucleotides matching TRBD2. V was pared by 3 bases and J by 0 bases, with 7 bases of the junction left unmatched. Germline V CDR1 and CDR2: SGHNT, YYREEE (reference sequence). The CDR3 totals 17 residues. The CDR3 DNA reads TGTGCCAGCAGCTCCTATGGACTAGCGAGCTCCTACAATGAGCAGTTCTTC. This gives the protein CASSSYGLASSYNEQFF.

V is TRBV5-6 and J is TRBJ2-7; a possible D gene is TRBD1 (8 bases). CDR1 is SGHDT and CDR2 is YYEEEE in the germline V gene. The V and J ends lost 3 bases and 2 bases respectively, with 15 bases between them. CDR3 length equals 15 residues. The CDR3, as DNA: TGTGCCAGCAGCTGGGGGGGACAGGTTACCTACGAGCAGTACTTC. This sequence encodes CASSWGGQVTYEQYF.

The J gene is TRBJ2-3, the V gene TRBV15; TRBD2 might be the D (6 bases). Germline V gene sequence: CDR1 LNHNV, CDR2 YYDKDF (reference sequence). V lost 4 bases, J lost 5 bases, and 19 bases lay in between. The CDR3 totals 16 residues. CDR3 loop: CATSTSLAGFEDTQYF. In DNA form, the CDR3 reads TGTGCCACCAGCACCTCACTAGCCGGGTTCGAAGATACGCAGTATTTT.

The chain's CDR3 is CASSIGDSSYNEQFF. The DNA of the CDR3 is TGTGCCAGTAGTATTGGGGACAGCTCCTACAATGAGCAGTTCTTC. The chain joins TRBV19 to TRBJ2-1; 7 nucleotides agree with TRBD1. V trimming: 3 bases; J trimming: 0 bases; junction bases outside the gene matches: 2. The CDR3 is 15 residues long. CDR1 and CDR2 (germline): LNHDA, SQIVND (reference sequence).

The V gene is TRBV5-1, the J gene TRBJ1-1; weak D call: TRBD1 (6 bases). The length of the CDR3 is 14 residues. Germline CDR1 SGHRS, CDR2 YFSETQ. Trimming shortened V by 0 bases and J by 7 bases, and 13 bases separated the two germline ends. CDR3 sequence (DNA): TGCGCCAGCAGCTTGGGAGCAGGGGCCTATGAAGCTTTCTTT. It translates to CASSLGAGAYEAFF. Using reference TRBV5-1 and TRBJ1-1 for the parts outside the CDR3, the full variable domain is KAGVTQTPRYLIKTRGQQVTLSCSPISGHRSVSWYQQTPGQGLQFLFEYFSETQRNKGNFPGRFSGRQFSNSRSEMNVSTLELGDSALYLCASSLGAGAYEAFFGQGTRLTVV.